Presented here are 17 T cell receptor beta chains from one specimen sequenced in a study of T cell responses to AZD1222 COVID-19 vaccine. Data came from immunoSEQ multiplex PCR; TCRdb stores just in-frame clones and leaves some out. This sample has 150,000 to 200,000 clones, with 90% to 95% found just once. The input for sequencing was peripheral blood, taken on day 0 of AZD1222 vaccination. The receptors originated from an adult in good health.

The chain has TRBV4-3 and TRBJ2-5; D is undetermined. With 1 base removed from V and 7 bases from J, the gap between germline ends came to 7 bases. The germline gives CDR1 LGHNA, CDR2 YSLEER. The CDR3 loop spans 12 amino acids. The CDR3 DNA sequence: TGCGCCAGCAGCCAAGTCGAAGGGACCCAGTACTTC. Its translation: CASSQVEGTQYF.

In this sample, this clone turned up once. As DNA, the CDR3 is TGTGCCAGCAGTTCCATTGACAGGGGGACTGAAGCTTTCTTT. It specifies CASSSIDRGTEAFF. V gene TRBV6-6 combines with J gene TRBJ1-1, with 9 bases fitting TRBD1. The CDR3 extends over 14 amino acids. In germline, CDR1 is MNHNY, CDR2 SVGAGI (reference sequence). Trimming at V came to 4 bases and at J to 5 bases, leaving 5 bases not matched to a gene.

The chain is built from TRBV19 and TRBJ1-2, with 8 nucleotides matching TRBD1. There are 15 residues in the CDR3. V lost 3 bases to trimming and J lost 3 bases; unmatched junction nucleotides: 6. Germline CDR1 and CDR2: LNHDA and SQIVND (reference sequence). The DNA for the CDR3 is TGTGCCAGTAGTATTGTTGGCAGGGGGCACTATGGCTACACCTTC. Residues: CASSIVGRGHYGYTF.

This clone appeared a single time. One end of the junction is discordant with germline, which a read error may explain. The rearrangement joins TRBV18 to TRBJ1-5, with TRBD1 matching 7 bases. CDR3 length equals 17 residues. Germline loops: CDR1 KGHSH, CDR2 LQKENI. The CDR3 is CASSPPGTVNSNQPQHF. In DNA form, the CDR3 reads TGTGCCAGTTCACCACCGGGGACAGTGAATAGCAATCAGCCCCAGCATTTT.

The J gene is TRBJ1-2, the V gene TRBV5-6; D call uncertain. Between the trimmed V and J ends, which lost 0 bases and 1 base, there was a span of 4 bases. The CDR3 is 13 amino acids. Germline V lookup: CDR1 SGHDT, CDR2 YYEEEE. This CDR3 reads CASSLADNYGYTF. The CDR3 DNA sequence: TGTGCCAGCAGCTTGGCAGATAACTATGGCTACACCTTC. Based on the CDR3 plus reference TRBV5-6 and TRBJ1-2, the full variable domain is DAGVTQSPTHLIKTRGQQVTLRCSPKSGHDTVSWYQQALGQGPQFIFQYYEEEERQRGNFPDRFSGHQFPNYSSELNVNALLLGDSALYLCASSLADNYGYTFGSGTRLTVV.

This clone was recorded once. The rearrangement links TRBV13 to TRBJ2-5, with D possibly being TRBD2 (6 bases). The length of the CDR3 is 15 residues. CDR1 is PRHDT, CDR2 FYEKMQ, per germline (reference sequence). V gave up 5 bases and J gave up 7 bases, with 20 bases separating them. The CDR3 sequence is CASSPNRRGVGTQYF. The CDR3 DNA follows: TGTGCCAGCAGCCCTAACCGGCGGGGAGTTGGGACCCAGTACTTC.

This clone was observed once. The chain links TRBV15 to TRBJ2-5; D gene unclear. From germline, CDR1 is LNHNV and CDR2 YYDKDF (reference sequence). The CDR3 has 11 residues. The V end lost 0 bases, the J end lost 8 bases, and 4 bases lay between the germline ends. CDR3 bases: TGTGCCACCAGCAGAGATGGAACCCAGTACTTC. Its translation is CATSRDGTQYF.

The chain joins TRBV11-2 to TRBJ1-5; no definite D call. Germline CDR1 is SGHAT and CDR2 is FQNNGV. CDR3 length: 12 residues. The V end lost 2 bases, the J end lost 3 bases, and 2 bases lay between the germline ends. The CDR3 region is CASSLNNQPQHF. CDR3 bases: TGTGCCAGCAGCTTAAACAATCAGCCCCAGCATTTT.

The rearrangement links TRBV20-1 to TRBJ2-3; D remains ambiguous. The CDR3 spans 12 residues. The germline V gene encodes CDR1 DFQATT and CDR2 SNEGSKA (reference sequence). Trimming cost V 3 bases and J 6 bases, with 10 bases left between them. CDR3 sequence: CSASDVGDTQYF. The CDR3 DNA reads TGCAGTGCTAGTGACGTCGGGGATACGCAGTATTTT.

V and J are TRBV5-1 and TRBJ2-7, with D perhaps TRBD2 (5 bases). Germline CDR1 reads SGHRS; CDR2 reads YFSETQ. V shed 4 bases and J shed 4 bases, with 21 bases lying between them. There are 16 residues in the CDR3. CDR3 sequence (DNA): TGCGCCAGCAGCCCGGCTACTAGTAGGAGATCTTACGAGCAGTACTTC. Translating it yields CASSPATSRRSYEQYF.

The CDR3 reads CASSLGWGSGNTIYF. The CDR3, as DNA: TGTGCCAGCAGCTTAGGCTGGGGCTCGGGAAACACCATATATTTT. The chain employs TRBV7-9 and TRBJ1-3, with a tentative D call TRBD1 (5 bases). Trimming left V 1 base short and J 4 bases short, with 11 bases between. The CDR3 has 15 amino acids. The germline V gene has CDR1 SEHNR and CDR2 FQNEAQ (reference sequence).

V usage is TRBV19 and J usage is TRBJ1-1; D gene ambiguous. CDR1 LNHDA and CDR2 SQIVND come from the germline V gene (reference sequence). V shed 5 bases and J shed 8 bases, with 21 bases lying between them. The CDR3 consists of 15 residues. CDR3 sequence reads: CASSQNAVYIEEAFF. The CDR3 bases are TGTGCCAGTAGTCAGAACGCCGTCTACATCGAAGAAGCTTTCTTT.

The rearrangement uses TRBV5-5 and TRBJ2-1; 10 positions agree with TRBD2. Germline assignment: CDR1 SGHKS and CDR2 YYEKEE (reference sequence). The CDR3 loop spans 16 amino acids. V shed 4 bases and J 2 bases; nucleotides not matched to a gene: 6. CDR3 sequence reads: CASSPPLAGAYNEQFF. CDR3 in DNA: TGTGCCAGCAGCCCCCCCCTAGCGGGGGCCTACAATGAGCAGTTCTTC. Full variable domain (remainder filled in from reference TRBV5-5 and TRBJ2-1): DAGVTQSPTHLIKTRGQQVTLRCSPISGHKSVSWYQQVLGQGPQFIFQYYEKEERGRGNFPDRFSARQFPNYSSELNVNALLLGDSALYLCASSPPLAGAYNEQFFGPGTRLTVL.

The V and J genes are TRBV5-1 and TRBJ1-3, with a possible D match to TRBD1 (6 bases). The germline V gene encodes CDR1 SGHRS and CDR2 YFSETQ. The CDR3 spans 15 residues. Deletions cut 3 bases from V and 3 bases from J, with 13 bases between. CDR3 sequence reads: CASSWTQGGGNTIYF. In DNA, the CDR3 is TGCGCCAGCAGCTGGACACAGGGAGGTGGAAACACCATATATTTT.

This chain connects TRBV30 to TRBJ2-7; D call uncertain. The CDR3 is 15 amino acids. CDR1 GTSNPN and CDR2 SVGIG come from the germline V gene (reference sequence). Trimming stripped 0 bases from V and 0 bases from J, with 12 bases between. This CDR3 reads CAWSVRGFPSYEQYF. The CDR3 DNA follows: TGTGCCTGGAGTGTACGCGGTTTTCCCTCCTACGAGCAGTACTTC.

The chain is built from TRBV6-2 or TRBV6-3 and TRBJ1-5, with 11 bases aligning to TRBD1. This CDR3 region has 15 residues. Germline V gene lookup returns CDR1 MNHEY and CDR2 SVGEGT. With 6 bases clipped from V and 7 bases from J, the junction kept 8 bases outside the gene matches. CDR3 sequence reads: CASSPRDRGWQPQHF. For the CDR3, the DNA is TGTGCCAGCAGCCCCCGGGACAGGGGGTGGCAGCCCCAGCATTTT.

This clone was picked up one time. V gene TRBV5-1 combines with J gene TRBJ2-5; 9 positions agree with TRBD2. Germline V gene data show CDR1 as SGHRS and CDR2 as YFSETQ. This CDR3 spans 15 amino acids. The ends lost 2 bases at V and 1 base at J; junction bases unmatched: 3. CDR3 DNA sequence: TGCGCCAGCAGCTTAATAGCGGGGGCCCAAGAGACCCAGTACTTC. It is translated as CASSLIAGAQETQYF. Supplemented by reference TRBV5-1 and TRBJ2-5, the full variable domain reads KAGVTQTPRYLIKTRGQQVTLSCSPISGHRSVSWYQQTPGQGLQFLFEYFSETQRNKGNFPGRFSGRQFSNSRSEMNVSTLELGDSALYLCASSLIAGAQETQYFGPGTRLLVL.